The next 31 T cell receptor beta chains were all read from a single sample in a study of cytomegalovirus exposure and HLA in healthy donors. 60 Vbeta and 13 Jbeta primers were used in PCR. Clones were sequenced by immunoSEQ multiplex PCR, and TCRdb holds only the in-frame ones, with some missing. The data contain approximately 140,000 clones, around 79% of them singletons. The specimen sequenced was PBMCs. The source is a human donor in good health.

Turning to this clone: Other DNA sequences within the sample encode an identical CDR3. V usage is TRBV5-1 and J usage is TRBJ2-1; tentative D call: TRBD2 (5 bases). Trimming left V 1 base short and J 10 bases short, with 6 bases between. Germline CDR1 reads SGHRS; CDR2 reads YFSETQ. This CDR3 has 11 amino acids. The CDR3 DNA is TGCGCCAGCAGCTTGTCGGGGGAGCAGTTCTTC. Amino acid sequence: CASSLSGEQFF.

This clone was found a few times. The chain couples TRBV5-8 to TRBJ1-5; D is unresolved. The V end lost 3 bases, the J end lost 0 bases, and 10 bases lay between the germline ends. In germline, CDR1 is SGHTS, CDR2 YDEGEE. The CDR3 covers 15 residues. The CDR3 spells CASSSGGYSNQPQHF. CDR3 nucleotide sequence: TGTGCCAGCAGCTCGGGTGGTTATAGCAATCAGCCCCAGCATTTT.

This chain links TRBV18 with TRBJ1-3; D not resolved. V gave up 3 bases and J gave up 0 bases, with 12 bases separating them. The CDR3 has 16 amino acids. The germline V gene has CDR1 KGHSH and CDR2 LQKENI. The CDR3 spells CASSPQDKISGNTIYF. As DNA, the CDR3 is TGTGCCAGCTCACCCCAAGACAAAATCTCTGGAAACACCATATATTTT.

The chain has TRBV9 and TRBJ2-1, with 9 positions matching TRBD2. With 0 bases clipped from V and 4 bases from J, the junction kept 11 bases outside the gene matches. The CDR3 has 18 residues. Germline CDR1 SGDLS, CDR2 YYNGEE. The CDR3 protein is CASSVETPGLADYNEQFF. Written as DNA, the CDR3 is TGTGCCAGCAGCGTAGAAACACCGGGACTAGCAGATTACAATGAGCAGTTCTTC.

The rearrangement links TRBV7-9 to TRBJ1-1, with D maybe TRBD1 (6 bases). The CDR3 sequence is 15 residues long. Germline V gene data show CDR1 as SEHNR and CDR2 as FQNEAQ (reference sequence). Between the trimmed V and J ends, which lost 5 bases and 12 bases, there was a span of 25 bases. The CDR3 DNA sequence: TGTGCCAGCAGCGCATCAGGGTGGAGGACAGACGGGACTTTCTTT. As protein: CASSASGWRTDGTFF.

V and J are TRBV6-1 and TRBJ1-6; tentatively, D is TRBD1 (6 bases). Deletions cut 7 bases from V and 8 bases from J, with 12 bases between. The length of the CDR3 is 13 residues. The germline gives CDR1 MNHNS, CDR2 SASEGT. CDR3 coding DNA: TGTGCCAGCATATTGGACAGAGATTCACCCCTCCACTTT. Encoded protein: CASILDRDSPLHF.

The chain recombines TRBV7-2 with TRBJ2-7; 11 nucleotides match TRBD2. With 4 bases clipped from V and 0 bases from J, the junction kept 8 bases outside the gene matches. Germline-derived CDR1 and CDR2 are SGHTA and FQGNSA. This CDR3 contains 17 residues. In DNA, the CDR3 is TGTGCCAGCAGCTCAGTGACTAGCGGGGCACTCTCCTACGAGCAGTACTTC. Amino acid sequence: CASSSVTSGALSYEQYF.

The genes are TRBV7-9 and TRBJ2-3; TRBD2 agrees at 9 bases. This CDR3 spans 16 amino acids. The ends lost 6 bases at V and 0 bases at J; junction bases unmatched: 7. From germline, CDR1 is SEHNR and CDR2 FQNEAQ (reference sequence). This CDR3 reads CASSVAGASSTDTQYF. CDR3 nucleotides: TGTGCCAGCAGTGTAGCGGGAGCCTCTAGCACAGATACGCAGTATTTT.

CDR3 nucleotide sequence: TGTGCCAGCTGGGGGCTTCCTCGGGAGGAAGAGACCCAGTACTTC. This encodes CASWGLPREEETQYF. The genes are TRBV28 and TRBJ2-5; the D gene is possibly TRBD2 (7 bases). This CDR3 has 15 amino acids. Between the trimmed V and J ends, which lost 8 bases and 3 bases, there was a span of 19 bases. Per the germline V gene, CDR1 is MDHEN and CDR2 is SYDVKM.

V is TRBV6-5 and J is TRBJ1-1; possibly TRBD1 for D (6 bases). The length of the CDR3 is 15 residues. Germline V gene data show CDR1 as MNHEY and CDR2 as SVGAGI. The ends were cut back, 4 bases at V and 7 bases at J, with 19 bases in the middle. The CDR3 reads CASSFTRDNYGEAFF. CDR3 DNA: TGTGCCAGCAGTTTCACCCGGGACAACTATGGTGAAGCTTTCTTT.

This clone occurred once. V is TRBV18 and J is TRBJ2-3; the D gene is possibly TRBD1 (6 bases). V was shortened by 3 bases and J by 13 bases, with 17 bases between the two germline ends. This CDR3 has 13 residues. Germline V gene data show CDR1 as KGHSH and CDR2 as LQKENI. The CDR3 DNA follows: TGTGCCAGCTCACCGAAGATTTTGGGGACAAAGTATTTT. This codes for CASSPKILGTKYF.

The genes are TRBV4-1 and TRBJ1-2; D unresolved. The length of the CDR3 is 14 residues. Per germline, CDR1 MGHRA and CDR2 YSYEKL. Trimming cost V 0 bases and J 8 bases, with 13 bases left between them. CDR3 amino acids: CASSQERSGGGYTF. CDR3 sequence (DNA): TGCGCCAGCAGCCAAGAAAGGTCCGGCGGGGGCTACACCTTC.

This rearrangement joins TRBV27 to TRBJ1-5; 9 bases fit TRBD1. CDR1 and CDR2 (germline): MNHEY, SMNVEV (reference sequence). V shed 4 bases and J 3 bases; nucleotides not matched to a gene: 4. The CDR3 is made up of 15 amino acids. The CDR3 loop is CASSSGQGINQPQHF. For the CDR3, the DNA is TGTGCCAGCAGTTCGGGACAGGGAATCAATCAGCCCCAGCATTTT.

V and J are TRBV5-1 and TRBJ2-2, with TRBD1 matching over 12 bases. Losses at the gene ends were 4 bases for V and 4 bases for J; bases not matched to a gene: 5. Germline loops: CDR1 SGHRS, CDR2 YFSETQ. CDR3 size: 16 residues. The DNA for the CDR3 is TGCGCCAGCAGCCAGGGGACAGGGGGCTTCACCGGGGAGCTGTTTTTT. Translation: CASSQGTGGFTGELFF.

The chain is built from TRBV7-9 and TRBJ2-7, with 9 bases aligning to TRBD2. V lost 7 bases to trimming and J lost 3 bases; unmatched junction nucleotides: 13. There are 16 residues in the CDR3. Germline values: CDR1 SEHNR, CDR2 FQNEAQ (reference sequence). This CDR3 is CASTLPAGGAGYEQYF. CDR3 DNA sequence: TGTGCCAGCACCCTTCCCGCGGGAGGGGCTGGCTACGAGCAGTACTTC.

This clone was recorded once. The CDR3 DNA sequence: TGTGCCAGCAGCCGGAGGACCGTGGGCGGGGGTTGGTACGAGCAGTACTTC. Residues: CASSRRTVGGGWYEQYF. The chain has TRBV11-2 and TRBJ2-7; 7 positions agree with TRBD2. The CDR3 loop spans 17 amino acids. The junction had 17 bases not matched to a gene; V was cut back by 5 bases and J by 4 bases. CDR1 and CDR2 from the germline V gene are SGHAT and FQNNGV. Together with reference TRBV11-2 and TRBJ2-7, the CDR3 gives the full variable domain: EAGVAQSPRYKIIEKRQSVAFWCNPISGHATLYWYQQILGQGPKLLIQFQNNGVVDDSQLPKDRFSAERLKGVDSTLKIQPAKLEDSAVYLCASSRRTVGGGWYEQYFGPGTRLTVT.

V usage is TRBV2 and J usage is TRBJ2-5; D might be TRBD1 (6 bases). Per germline, CDR1 SNHLY and CDR2 FYNNEI. Trimming took 9 bases from V and 4 from J, leaving 12 bases between them. This CDR3 comprises 12 residues. The CDR3: CASTGLGETQYF. Written as DNA, the CDR3 is TGTGCCAGTACAGGGTTAGGAGAGACCCAGTACTTC.

The chain is built from TRBV4-3 and TRBJ2-3, with 9 bases that match TRBD2. This CDR3 is 14 amino acids long. The V gene end was trimmed by 4 bases and the J gene end by 3 bases; junction bases not matched to a gene: 2. CDR1 is LGHNA, CDR2 YSLEER, per germline. CDR3 amino acids: CASSPGLATDTQYF. In DNA, the CDR3 is TGCGCCAGCAGCCCAGGACTAGCGACAGATACGCAGTATTTT.

This chain joins TRBV5-1 and TRBJ2-7; 8 nucleotides line up with TRBD1. The junction had 7 bases not matched to a gene; V was cut back by 0 bases and J by 5 bases. CDR3 length: 15 residues. Germline loops: CDR1 SGHRS, CDR2 YFSETQ. The chain's CDR3 is CASSLAGQARHEQYF. CDR3 in DNA: TGCGCCAGCAGCTTGGCGGGACAGGCAAGACACGAGCAGTACTTC.

This clone was seen more than once but under ten times. The chain uses TRBV18 and TRBJ1-6; the match to TRBD1 covers 7 bases. V lost 3 bases, J lost 0 bases, and 2 bases stayed unmatched. Germline V CDR1 and CDR2: KGHSH, LQKENI. The CDR3 length is 16 residues. CDR3 region: CASSPGQSSYNSPLHF. CDR3 sequence (DNA): TGTGCCAGCTCACCGGGACAGAGCTCCTATAATTCACCCCTCCACTTT. Full variable domain (remainder filled in from reference TRBV18 and TRBJ1-6): NAGVMQNPRHLVRRRGQEARLRCSPMKGHSHVYWYRQLPEEGLKFMVYLQKENIIDESGMPKERFSAEFPKEGPSILRIQQVVRGDSAAYFCASSPGQSSYNSPLHFGNGTRLTVT.

The chain recombines TRBV6-5 with TRBJ1-2, with 9 bases matching TRBD1. The CDR3 is 15 amino acids. Germline values: CDR1 MNHEY, CDR2 SVGAGI. The ends lost 4 bases at V and 4 bases at J; junction bases unmatched: 7. This CDR3 is CASSFTGGRGYGYTF. DNA for the CDR3: TGTGCCAGCAGTTTCACAGGGGGCCGCGGCTATGGCTACACCTTC.

This clone was counted once. The chain uses TRBV5-5 and TRBJ1-5; possible D gene TRBD1, 5 bases. The V and J ends lost 1 base and 4 bases respectively, with 9 bases between them. The CDR3 contains 14 residues. Germline V gene data show CDR1 as SGHKS and CDR2 as YYEKEE (reference sequence). This CDR3 is CASSLRQGNQPQHF. The CDR3, as DNA: TGTGCCAGCAGCTTGAGGCAGGGAAATCAGCCCCAGCATTTT. Variable domain in full (rest from reference TRBV5-5 and TRBJ1-5): DAGVTQSPTHLIKTRGQQVTLRCSPISGHKSVSWYQQVLGQGPQFIFQYYEKEERGRGNFPDRFSARQFPNYSSELNVNALLLGDSALYLCASSLRQGNQPQHFGDGTRLSIL.

The chain carries TRBV5-1 and TRBJ1-1, with a tentative D call TRBD1 (6 bases). Germline V gene data show CDR1 as SGHRS and CDR2 as YFSETQ. V was cut by 4 bases and J by 4 bases, with 17 bases left in between. This CDR3 contains 15 residues. The CDR3 DNA reads TGCGCCAGCAGCCCCCTACAGGGTGGAGGCACTGAAGCTTTCTTT. It codes for CASSPLQGGGTEAFF.

The rearrangement links TRBV4-1 to TRBJ2-1; 7 nucleotides line up with TRBD1. The CDR3 extends over 17 amino acids. CDR1 is MGHRA and CDR2 is YSYEKL in the germline V gene. The ends lost 4 bases at V and 4 bases at J; junction bases unmatched: 13. The CDR3 DNA reads TGCGCCAGCAGCCTCTCGCCTTGGACAGGATATTACAATGAGCAGTTCTTC. Amino acid sequence: CASSLSPWTGYYNEQFF.

The chain combines TRBV7-6 with TRBJ2-3; 9 bases fit TRBD2. J was trimmed by 3 bases and V by 1 base; bases with no gene match: 5. CDR1 and CDR2 (germline): SGHVS, FNYEAQ. The CDR3 runs 16 residues. CDR3 region: CASSLGGGGGTDTQYF. The CDR3 coding sequence is TGTGCCAGCAGCTTAGGAGGCGGGGGGGGGACAGATACGCAGTATTTT.

Remarks on this clone: Other DNA sequences from this sample encode an identical CDR3 as well. The chain carries TRBV6-6 and TRBJ1-5, with 10 bases matching TRBD1. The V gene's germline CDR1 is MNHNY and CDR2 SVGAGI (reference sequence). This CDR3 is 16 amino acids long. Trimming took 0 bases from V and 2 from J; bases not matched to a gene: 1. The CDR3 DNA is TGTGCCAGCAGTTACTCCGGGACAGGGGGCAATCAGCCCCAGCATTTT. This sequence encodes CASSYSGTGGNQPQHF.

The chain is built from TRBV5-5 and TRBJ1-2; 8 bases map to TRBD1. The CDR3 spans 13 residues. Germline values: CDR1 SGHKS, CDR2 YYEKEE (reference sequence). With 7 bases clipped from V and 3 bases from J, the junction kept 5 bases outside the gene matches. CDR3 protein: CASANRGYYGYTF. CDR3 coding DNA: TGTGCCAGCGCAAACAGGGGGTACTATGGCTACACCTTC.

This clone has a single count. This chain uses TRBV28 with TRBJ2-5; tentatively, D is TRBD2 (6 bases). This CDR3 has 15 amino acids. The V gene's germline CDR1 is MDHEN and CDR2 SYDVKM. Trimming took off 3 bases at V and 5 bases at J, with 16 bases between the two ends. The CDR3 bases are TGTGCCAGCAGTTTGGGGTCGGGGAGCGGGGAGACCCAGTACTTC. It codes for CASSLGSGSGETQYF.

The V gene is TRBV10-2, the J gene TRBJ1-1; D remains ambiguous. This CDR3 is built from 13 residues. Germline values: CDR1 WSHSY, CDR2 SAAADI. V shed 7 bases and J shed 4 bases, with 13 bases lying between them. CDR3 DNA sequence: TGCGCCAGCACTACTCAGGTAGTCACTGAAGCTTTCTTT. This sequence encodes CASTTQVVTEAFF.

This chain uses TRBV4-3 with TRBJ2-7, with 8 bases that match TRBD2. With V trimmed by 4 bases and J by 0 bases, 14 bases remained unmatched. The CDR3 is 18 residues long. CDR1 is LGHNA and CDR2 is YSLEER in the germline V gene. In nucleotides, the CDR3 is TGCGCCAGCAGCCCAGGTGGGGCGGGAGGTCCCAGCTCCTACGAGCAGTACTTC. It is translated as CASSPGGAGGPSSYEQYF.

This chain joins TRBV5-4 and TRBJ2-1; 7 bases map to TRBD2. The V gene end was trimmed by 4 bases and the J gene end by 5 bases; junction bases not matched to a gene: 9. The germline gives CDR1 SGHNT, CDR2 YYREEE (reference sequence). The CDR3 covers 15 residues. CDR3 DNA sequence: TGTGCCAGCAGCCTCCGGACTAGTTGGGACAATGAGCAGTTCTTC. It encodes CASSLRTSWDNEQFF.